The clone carrying this TCR beta chain has a single count. Its antigen remains unidentified. This may come from a read error, since a much larger clone is one base off. Since no conserved phenylalanine or tryptophan closes the CDR3, a read error is the likely cause. This record comes from a study of breast tumors, draining lymph nodes, adjacent tissues. General observations from the study: The lymph node origin of tumor T cells was framed as consistent with a hypothesis, not demonstrated. Tumor and nontumor repertoires were significantly more similar in luminal-like than in basal-like breast cancer.

Per the germline V gene, CDR1 is LGHNA and CDR2 is YNFKEQ. Trimming shortened V by 0 bases and J by 1 base, and 7 bases separated the two germline ends. The CDR3 runs to 16 residues. Each CDR3 protein is one row after TCRdb ran MiXCR on the multiplex PCR reads. The repertoire holds some 120,000 distinct CDR3 sequences, approximately 21% seen once, with about 2% in the top ten. The lymph nodes were axillary draining lymph nodes from breast cancer patients. This sequence was found in a female donor with breast cancer. Some clones in this sample may be carry-over from other donors' samples. This chain connects TRBV4-2 to TRBJ2-6; perhaps TRBD1 as D (5 bases). The specimen was axillary lymph node tissue. CDR3 in amino acids: CASSQESGSGANVLTI. The CDR3 coding sequence is TGTGCCAGCAGCCAAGAATCAGGGTCTGGGGCCAACGTCCTGACTATC.